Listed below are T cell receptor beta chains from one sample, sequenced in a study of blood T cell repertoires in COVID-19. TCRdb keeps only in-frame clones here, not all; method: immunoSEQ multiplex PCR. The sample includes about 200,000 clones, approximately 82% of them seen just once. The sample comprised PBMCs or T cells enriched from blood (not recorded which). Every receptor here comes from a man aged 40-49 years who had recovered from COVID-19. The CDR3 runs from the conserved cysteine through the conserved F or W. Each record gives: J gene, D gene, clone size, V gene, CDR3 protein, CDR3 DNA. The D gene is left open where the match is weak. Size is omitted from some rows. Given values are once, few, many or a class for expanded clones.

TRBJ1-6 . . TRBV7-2 CASSLRVLSPLHF TGTGCCAGCAGCTTACGCGTCTTATCACCCCTCCACTTT
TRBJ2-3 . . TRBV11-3 CASSLDGGPSTDTQYF TGTGCCAGCAGCTTAGACGGGGGGCCGAGCACAGATACGCAGTATTTT
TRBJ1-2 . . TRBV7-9 CASSPAGGNYGYTF TGTGCCAGCAGCCCCGCGGGGGGAAACTATGGCTACACCTTC
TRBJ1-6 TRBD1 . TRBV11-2 CASSLLGTGGSPLHF TGTGCCAGCAGCTTACTTGGGACAGGGGGCTCACCCCTCCACTTT
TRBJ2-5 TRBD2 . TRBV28 CASLAGGGETQYF TGTGCCAGCTTGGCGGGAGGCGGGGAGACCCAGTACTTC
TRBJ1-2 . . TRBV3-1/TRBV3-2 CASSPGGGTAGGYTF TGTGCCAGCAGCCCGGGGGGAGGGACTGCAGGTGGCTACACCTTC
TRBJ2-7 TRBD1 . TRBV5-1 CASSNKGQEYEQYF TGCGCCAGCAGCAATAAGGGACAGGAATACGAGCAGTACTTC
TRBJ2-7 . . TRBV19 CASSIRTAGAIEQYF TGTGCCAGTAGTATCCGTACAGCGGGTGCCATCGAGCAGTACTTC
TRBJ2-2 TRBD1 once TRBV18 CASSPLGQGDTGELFF TGTGCCAGCTCACCCCTCGGGCAGGGGGACACCGGGGAGCTGTTTTTT
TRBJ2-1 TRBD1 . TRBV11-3 CASSRGQTQGGQFF TGTGCCAGCAGCCGGGGACAGACCCAGGGTGGGCAGTTCTTC
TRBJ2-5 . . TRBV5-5 CASSQGPQETQYF TGTGCCAGCAGCCAGGGTCCCCAAGAGACCCAGTACTTC
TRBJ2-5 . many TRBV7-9 CASSLTGGGVETQYF TGTGCCAGCAGCTTAACGGGGGGCGGTGTAGAGACCCAGTACTTC
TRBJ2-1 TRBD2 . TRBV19 CASSSTGGRVEQFF TGTGCCAGTAGTAGTACGGGCGGGAGGGTTGAGCAGTTCTTC
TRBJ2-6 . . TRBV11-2 CASSSLRVGPAGANVLTF TGTGCCAGCAGCTCACTAAGGGTGGGGCCCGCTGGGGCCAACGTCCTGACTTTC
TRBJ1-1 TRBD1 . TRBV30 CAWIYRGTEAFF TGTGCCTGGATATACAGGGGAACTGAAGCTTTCTTT
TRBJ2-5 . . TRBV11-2 CASSTFPQGQETQYF TGTGCCAGCAGCACCTTCCCCCAGGGGCAAGAGACCCAGTACTTC